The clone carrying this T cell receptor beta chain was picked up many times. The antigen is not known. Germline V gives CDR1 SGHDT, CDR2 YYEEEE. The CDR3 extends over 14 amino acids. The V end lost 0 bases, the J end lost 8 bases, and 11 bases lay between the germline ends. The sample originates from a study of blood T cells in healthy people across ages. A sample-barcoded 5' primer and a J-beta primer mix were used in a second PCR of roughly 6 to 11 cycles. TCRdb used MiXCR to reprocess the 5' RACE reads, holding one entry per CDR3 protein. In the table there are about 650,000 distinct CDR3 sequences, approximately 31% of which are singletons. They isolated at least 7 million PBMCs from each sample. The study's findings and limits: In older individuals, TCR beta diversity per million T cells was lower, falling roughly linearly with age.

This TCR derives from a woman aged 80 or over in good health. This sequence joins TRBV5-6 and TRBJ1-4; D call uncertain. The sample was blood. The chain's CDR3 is CASSLGLAKEKLFF. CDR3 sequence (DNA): TGTGCCAGCAGCTTGGGTTTGGCCAAGGAAAAACTGTTTTTT.